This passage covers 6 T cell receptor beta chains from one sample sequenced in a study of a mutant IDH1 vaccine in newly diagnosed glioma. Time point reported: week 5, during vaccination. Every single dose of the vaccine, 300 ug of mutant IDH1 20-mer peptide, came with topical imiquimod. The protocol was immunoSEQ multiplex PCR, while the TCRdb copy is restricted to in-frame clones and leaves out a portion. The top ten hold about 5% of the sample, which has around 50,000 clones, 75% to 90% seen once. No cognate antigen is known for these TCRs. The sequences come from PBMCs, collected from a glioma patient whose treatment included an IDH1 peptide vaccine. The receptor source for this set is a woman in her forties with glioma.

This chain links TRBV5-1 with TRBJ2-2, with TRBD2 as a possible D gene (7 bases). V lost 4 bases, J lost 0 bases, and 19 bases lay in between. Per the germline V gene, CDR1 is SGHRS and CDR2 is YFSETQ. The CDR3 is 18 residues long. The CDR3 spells CASSGGGRLAANTGELFF. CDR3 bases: TGCGCCAGCAGCGGAGGGGGGCGGCTAGCGGCGAACACCGGGGAGCTGTTTTTT.

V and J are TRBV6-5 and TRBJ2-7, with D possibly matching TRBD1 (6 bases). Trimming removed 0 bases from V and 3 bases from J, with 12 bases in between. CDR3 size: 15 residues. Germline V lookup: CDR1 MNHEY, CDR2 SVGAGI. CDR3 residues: CASSYSGQTNYEQYF. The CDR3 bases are TGTGCCAGCAGTTACTCAGGACAGACAAACTACGAGCAGTACTTC.

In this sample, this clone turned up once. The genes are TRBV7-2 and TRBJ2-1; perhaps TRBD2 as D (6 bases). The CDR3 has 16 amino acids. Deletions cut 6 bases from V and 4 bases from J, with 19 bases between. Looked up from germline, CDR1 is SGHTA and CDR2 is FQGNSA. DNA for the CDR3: TGTGCCAGCAGAGCGCAATCCGGGACTTTGTACAATGAGCAGTTCTTC. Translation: CASRAQSGTLYNEQFF.

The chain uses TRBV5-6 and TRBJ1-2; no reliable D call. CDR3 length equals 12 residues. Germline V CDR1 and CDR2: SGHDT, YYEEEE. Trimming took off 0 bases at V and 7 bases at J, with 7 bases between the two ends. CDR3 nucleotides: TGTGCCAGCAGCTTGGGGGGTAGTGGCTACACCTTC. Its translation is CASSLGGSGYTF.

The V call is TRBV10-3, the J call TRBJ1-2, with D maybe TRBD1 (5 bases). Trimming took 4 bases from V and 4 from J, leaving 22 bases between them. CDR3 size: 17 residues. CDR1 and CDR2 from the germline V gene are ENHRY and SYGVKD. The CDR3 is CAISAAPGPTRGYGYTF. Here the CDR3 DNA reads TGTGCCATCAGTGCTGCCCCGGGGCCTACTCGGGGCTATGGCTACACCTTC.

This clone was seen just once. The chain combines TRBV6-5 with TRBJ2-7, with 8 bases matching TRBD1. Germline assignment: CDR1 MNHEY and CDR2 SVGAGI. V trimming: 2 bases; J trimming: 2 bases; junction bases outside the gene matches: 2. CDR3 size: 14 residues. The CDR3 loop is CASSYRGQAYEQYF. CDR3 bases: TGTGCCAGCAGTTACAGGGGACAGGCCTACGAGCAGTACTTC.